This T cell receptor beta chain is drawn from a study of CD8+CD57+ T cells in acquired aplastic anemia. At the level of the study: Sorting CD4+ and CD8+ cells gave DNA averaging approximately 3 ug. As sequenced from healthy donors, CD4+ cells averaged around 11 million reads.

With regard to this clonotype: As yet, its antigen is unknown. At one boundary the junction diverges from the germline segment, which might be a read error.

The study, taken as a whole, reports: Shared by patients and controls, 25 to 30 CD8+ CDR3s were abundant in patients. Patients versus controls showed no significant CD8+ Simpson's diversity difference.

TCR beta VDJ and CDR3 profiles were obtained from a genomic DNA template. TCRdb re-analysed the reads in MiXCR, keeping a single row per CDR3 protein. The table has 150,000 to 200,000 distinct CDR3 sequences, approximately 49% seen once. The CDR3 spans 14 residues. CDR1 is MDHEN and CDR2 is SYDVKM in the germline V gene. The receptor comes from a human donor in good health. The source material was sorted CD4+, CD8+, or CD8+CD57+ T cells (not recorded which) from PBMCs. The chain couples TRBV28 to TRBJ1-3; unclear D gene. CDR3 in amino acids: CASSLAGSGNTIHF. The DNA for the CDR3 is TGTGCCAGCAGTTTAGCAGGATCTGGAAACACCATACATTTT.